This T cell receptor beta chain derives from a study of tissue T cells after allogeneic stem cell transplantation. Study-wide findings and caveats: Across patients, clones rarely overlapped, yet motif clusters were shared tissue-specifically. Some tissue clones might be persisting host cells; their alloreactivity or antigen specificity was not determined.

Clones were read by immunoSEQ multiplex PCR, and TCRdb kept only the in-frame ones, dropping some. Here the sample spans about 17,000 clones, under 80% being singletons. Notes on this clone: Its antigen is undetermined. Gene labels here are mouse ones. With the read ending 1 residue before the CDR3 end, the germline J gene is used to fill in that end.

Germline V gene lookup returns CDR1 FNHDT and CDR2 SITEND (reference sequence). V was shortened by 4 bases and J by 2 bases, with 8 bases between the two germline ends. The length of the CDR3 is 13 residues. The V gene is TRBV19, the J gene TRBJ2-5; D ambiguous. The sequence was collected from a female BALB/c mouse in good health. MHC haplotype: H2-d. Sequencing was done on a sample of spleen. CDR3 DNA, as far as it was read: TGTGCCAGCAGTTCCCGGTCCCAAGACACCCAGTAC. It specifies CASSSRSQDTQY. The whole CDR3 sequence reads CASSSRSQDTQYF. The entire variable domain, with the rest obtained from reference TRBV19 and TRBJ2-5, is as follows: GGIITQTPKFLIGQEGQKLTLKCQQNFNHDTMYWYRQDSGKGLRLIYYSITENDLQKGDLSEGYDASREKKSSFSLTVTSAQKNEMAVFLCASSSRSQDTQYFGPGTRLLVL.